The source of this T cell receptor (beta chain) is a study of cytomegalovirus exposure and HLA in healthy donors. Study background: An early release of data contained about 85 million unique TCRs, which came from HLA-typed donors.

Primers for the PCR totalled 60 Vbeta and 13 Jbeta. Sequenced by immunoSEQ multiplex PCR; TCRdb stores in-frame clones only, minus some. Of over 150,000 clones in the sample, 82% are singletons; the top ten hold about 1.4%. Regarding the study as a whole: The majority of CMV-associated TCR beta chains were reported as apparently HLA-restricted in a later analysis.

CDR3 length: 13 residues. Germline V CDR1 and CDR2: MDHEN, SYDVKM. V was cut by 3 bases and J by 4 bases, with 9 bases left in between. With regard to this clone: Its antigen remains unidentified.

The sequencing sample was made of PBMCs. This receptor was obtained from a girl aged 10 to 17 in good health and CMV-seropositive. This rearrangement joins TRBV28 to TRBJ1-2; unclear D gene. The CDR3 is CASSFGGSYGYTF. Written as DNA, the CDR3 is TGTGCCAGCAGTTTCGGAGGGTCCTATGGCTACACCTTC.